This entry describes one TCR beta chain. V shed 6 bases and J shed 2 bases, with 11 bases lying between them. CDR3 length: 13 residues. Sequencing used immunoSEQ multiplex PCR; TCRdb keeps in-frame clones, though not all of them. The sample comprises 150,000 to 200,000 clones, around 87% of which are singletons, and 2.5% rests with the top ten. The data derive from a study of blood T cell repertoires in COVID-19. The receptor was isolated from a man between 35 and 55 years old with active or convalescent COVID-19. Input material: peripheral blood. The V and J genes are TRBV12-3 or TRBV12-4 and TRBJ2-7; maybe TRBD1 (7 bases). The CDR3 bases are TGTGCCAGCAGCCCAGGGGGGACCTACGAGCAGTACTTC. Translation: CASSPGGTYEQYF.